Each of the 23 T cell receptor beta chains below was sequenced from the same sample in a study of cytomegalovirus exposure and HLA in healthy donors. Amplification used 60 Vbeta primers and 13 Jbeta primers. Generated by immunoSEQ multiplex PCR, the TCRdb table keeps only in-frame clones and is missing some. The sample contains some 200,000 clones, 70% to 80% of which appear only once. The sequencing input was PBMCs. These receptors were taken from a male donor in good health and CMV-seropositive.

This clone was seen only a few times. This rearrangement joins TRBV2 to TRBJ1-5, with TRBD1 matching over 10 bases. The V segment lost 7 bases and the J segment 7 bases; nucleotides outside the gene matches: 4. Germline V gene data show CDR1 as SNHLY and CDR2 as FYNNEI. The CDR3 has 13 amino acids. The CDR3 DNA is TGTGCCAGCATCGGACAGGGGGGGCAGCCCCAGCATTTT. Translation gives CASIGQGGQPQHF.

CDR3 DNA sequence: TGTGCCAGCAGCCAAGATGAGGTTGCAACTAATGAAAAACTGTTTTTT. Its protein product is CASSQDEVATNEKLFF. The rearrangement joins TRBV4-2 to TRBJ1-4; D gene uncertain. Germline values: CDR1 LGHNA, CDR2 YNFKEQ. The CDR3 runs to 16 residues. The V gene lost 0 bases and the J gene lost 0 bases, with 8 bases spanning the gap.

The V call is TRBV7-9, the J call TRBJ2-7, with 9 bases fitting TRBD2. CDR1 is SEHNR, CDR2 FQNEAQ, per germline (reference sequence). The CDR3 contains 16 residues. V trimming: 2 bases; J trimming: 2 bases; junction bases outside the gene matches: 7. The DNA of the CDR3 is TGTGCCAGCAGCTTATCACAGCGGGAGGAAACCTACGAGCAGTACTTC. This encodes CASSLSQREETYEQYF.

This clone was detected a few times. The chain carries TRBV5-8 and TRBJ2-2; weak D call: TRBD1 (6 bases). This CDR3 spans 15 amino acids. Trimming removed 0 bases from V and 1 base from J, with 7 bases in between. CDR1 and CDR2 (germline): SGHTS, YDEGEE. CDR3 nucleotide sequence: TGTGCCAGCAGCTTGGGCAGGGGGAACACCGGGGAGCTGTTTTTT. Translated, it gives CASSLGRGNTGELFF.

The V call is TRBV5-4, the J call TRBJ1-2, with 9 bases lining up with TRBD1. Germline trimming cut 2 bases from V and 2 bases from J; bases unmatched to any gene: 10. Germline CDR1 reads SGHNT; CDR2 reads YYREEE (reference sequence). The CDR3 is 17 residues long. For the CDR3, the DNA is TGTGCCAGCAGCTTCCCACCGGGACAGGGTACCAACTATGGCTACACCTTC. This translates into CASSFPPGQGTNYGYTF.

This chain uses TRBV7-7 with TRBJ1-5; D is perhaps TRBD1 (6 bases). The CDR3 runs 17 residues. Trimming removed 5 bases from V and 5 bases from J, with 22 bases in between. In germline, CDR1 is SSHAT, CDR2 FNYEAQ (reference sequence). The CDR3 DNA is TGTGCCAGCAGCCGGGGGGCGCAGGGCAACCAAGATCAGCCCCAGCATTTT. As protein: CASSRGAQGNQDQPQHF.

The chain links TRBV7-6 to TRBJ2-7, with 9 bases fitting TRBD1. The J segment lost 3 bases and the V segment lost 3 bases, leaving 9 bases of the junction unmatched. The CDR3 extends over 16 amino acids. Germline loops: CDR1 SGHVS, CDR2 FNYEAQ. The CDR3 sequence: CASSLGQGERLYEQYF. DNA for the CDR3: TGTGCCAGCAGCTTGGGACAGGGTGAAAGACTCTACGAGCAGTACTTC. Full variable domain (outside the CDR3, taken from reference TRBV7-6 and TRBJ2-7): GAGVSQSPRYKVTKRGQDVALRCDPISGHVSLYWYRQALGQGPEFLTYFNYEAQQDKSGLPNDRFSAERPEGSISTLTIQRTEQRDSAMYRCASSLGQGERLYEQYFGPGTRLTVT.

The chain is built from TRBV7-2 and TRBJ1-3; no clear D gene. The CDR3 loop spans 11 amino acids. Trimming shortened V by 11 bases and J by 0 bases, and 5 bases separated the two germline ends. CDR1 SGHTA and CDR2 FQGNSA come from the germline V gene. CDR3 amino acids: CALRSGNTIYF. In nucleotides, the CDR3 is TGTGCCCTCCGCTCTGGAAACACCATATATTTT.

V and J are TRBV20-1 and TRBJ1-4; 8 positions agree with TRBD1. CDR1 is DFQATT and CDR2 is SNEGSKA in the germline V gene (reference sequence). V lost 6 bases, J lost 12 bases, and 3 bases stayed unmatched. The length of the CDR3 is 10 residues. CDR3 coding DNA: TGCAGTGCCCAGGGACAGGAACTGTTTTTT. As protein: CSAQGQELFF.

This rearrangement joins TRBV10-3 to TRBJ2-1; 7 bases match TRBD1. The V gene's germline CDR1 is ENHRY and CDR2 SYGVKD. V was clipped by 8 bases and J by 6 bases; unmatched bases: 10. The CDR3 consists of 14 residues. CDR3 loop: CAIADRADSNEQFF. The CDR3, as DNA: TGTGCCATCGCCGACAGGGCCGACTCCAATGAGCAGTTCTTC.

The chain employs TRBV23-1 and TRBJ1-3; maybe TRBD1 (5 bases). TRBV23-1 has ORF status, its function being uncertain. CDR3 length: 19 residues. Trimming cost V 2 bases and J 0 bases, with 20 bases left between them. DNA of the CDR3: TGCGCCAGCAGTCAAAAGGACAAGATTCAACCGCTCTCTGGAAACACCATATATTTT. Encoded protein: CASSQKDKIQPLSGNTIYF.

CDR3 residues: CASSRGLAGGSNEQFF. The CDR3 DNA reads TGTGCCAGCAGTAGGGGACTAGCGGGTGGGTCCAATGAGCAGTTCTTC. The rearrangement uses TRBV6-6 and TRBJ2-1, with 12 bases that match TRBD2. V trimming: 5 bases; J trimming: 6 bases; junction bases outside the gene matches: 8. The CDR3 runs 16 residues. Germline V lookup: CDR1 MNHNY, CDR2 SVGAGI (reference sequence).

The chain couples TRBV10-3 to TRBJ2-6; a weak D match, TRBD1 (5 bases). V shed 4 bases and J shed 0 bases, with 16 bases lying between them. The CDR3 extends over 18 amino acids. Germline values: CDR1 ENHRY, CDR2 SYGVKD. In DNA form, the CDR3 reads TGTGCCATCAGTGCCCGGCAGGGATACAGCTCTGGGGCCAACGTCCTGACTTTC. Protein sequence: CAISARQGYSSGANVLTF.

The V and J genes are TRBV5-4 and TRBJ1-2, with 7 bases aligning to TRBD1. The V segment lost 5 bases and the J segment 2 bases; nucleotides outside the gene matches: 6. The CDR3 totals 14 residues. The germline gives CDR1 SGHNT, CDR2 YYREEE (reference sequence). CDR3 coding DNA: TGTGCCAGCAGAATTAGGGGGCAGAACTATGGCTACACCTTC. Translating it yields CASRIRGQNYGYTF.

The V and J genes are TRBV27 and TRBJ1-5, with D unresolved. Germline loops: CDR1 MNHEY, CDR2 SMNVEV (reference sequence). With 2 bases removed from V and 7 bases from J, the gap between germline ends came to 6 bases. The CDR3 has 12 amino acids. The CDR3 sequence is CASSLIGQPQHF. The CDR3 coding sequence is TGTGCCAGCAGTTTAATTGGCCAGCCCCAGCATTTT.

This chain connects TRBV27 to TRBJ2-5, with 14 bases lining up with TRBD2. Germline assignment: CDR1 MNHEY and CDR2 SMNVEV (reference sequence). J gave up 2 bases and V 3 bases, and 2 bases lay outside the gene matches. The CDR3 length is 16 residues. CDR3 sequence reads: CASSFGTSGGQETQYF. DNA for the CDR3: TGTGCCAGCAGTTTTGGGACTAGCGGGGGTCAAGAGACCCAGTACTTC.

V gene TRBV19 combines with J gene TRBJ2-1, with 13 bases aligning to TRBD2. The V and J ends lost 7 bases and 9 bases, in that order; junction bases with no gene match: 6. CDR3 length: 14 amino acids. Per germline, CDR1 LNHDA and CDR2 SQIVND (reference sequence). The CDR3 reads CASTGTSGALEQFF. DNA for the CDR3: TGTGCCAGTACCGGGACTAGCGGGGCCCTTGAGCAGTTCTTC.

This chain uses TRBV25-1 with TRBJ2-7, with TRBD1 identical over 10 bases. This CDR3 spans 17 amino acids. The germline CDR1 and CDR2 sequences are MGHDK and SYGVNS. V dropped 1 base and J dropped 3; count of bases not matched to a gene: 9. The CDR3 DNA is TGTGCCAGCAGTGAATCGTTCGGGACAGGGGCCTACTACGAGCAGTACTTC. It encodes CASSESFGTGAYYEQYF.

The chain uses TRBV7-3 and TRBJ2-2, with 10 bases lining up with TRBD1. With V trimmed by 5 bases and J by 5 bases, 2 bases remained unmatched. This CDR3 has 14 residues. Germline V gene data show CDR1 as SGHTA and CDR2 as FQGTGA. CDR3 sequence (DNA): TGTGCCAGCAGCCGGGGACAGGGGACCGGGGAGCTGTTTTTT. It encodes CASSRGQGTGELFF.

The chain recombines TRBV7-3 with TRBJ2-5, with TRBD2 matching over 7 bases. From germline, CDR1 is SGHTA and CDR2 FQGTGA. This CDR3 contains 14 residues. V trimming: 2 bases; J trimming: 0 bases; junction bases outside the gene matches: 0. CDR3 region: CASSLGTNQETQYF. The CDR3 DNA sequence: TGTGCCAGCAGCTTAGGGACTAACCAAGAGACCCAGTACTTC. Combining the CDR3 with reference TRBV7-3 and TRBJ2-5 gives the whole variable domain GAGVSQTPSNKVTEKGKYVELRCDPISGHTALYWYRQSLGQGPEFLIYFQGTGAADDSGLPNDRFFAVRPEGSVSTLKIQRTERGDSAVYLCASSLGTNQETQYFGPGTRLLVL.

This clone appeared once. CDR3 protein: CASSVEPSGYGGEQYF. The DNA of the CDR3 is TGTGCCAGCAGCGTAGAACCTAGCGGATACGGAGGCGAGCAGTACTTC. The chain has TRBV9 and TRBJ2-7, with TRBD2 matching over 7 bases. The CDR3 runs 16 residues. From germline, CDR1 is SGDLS and CDR2 YYNGEE. With V trimmed by 0 bases and J by 6 bases, 12 bases remained unmatched.

The chain carries TRBV7-2 and TRBJ2-7; 7 bases are a match to TRBD2. Germline V gene lookup returns CDR1 SGHTA and CDR2 FQGNSA. The CDR3 is 13 amino acids. Trimming took 5 bases from V and 0 from J; bases not matched to a gene: 1. The CDR3 loop is CASSRDYSYEQYF. The CDR3 bases are TGTGCCAGCAGCCGGGACTACTCCTACGAGCAGTACTTC. Complete variable domain (other parts from reference TRBV7-2 and TRBJ2-7): GAGVSQSPSNKVTEKGKDVELRCDPISGHTALYWYRQSLGQGLEFLIYFQGNSAPDKSGLPSDRFSAERTGGSVSTLTIQRTQQEDSAVYLCASSRDYSYEQYFGPGTRLTVT.

The chain employs TRBV5-6 and TRBJ1-4; maybe TRBD1 (6 bases). V shed 4 bases and J shed 6 bases, with 19 bases lying between them. This CDR3 comprises 16 residues. CDR1 is SGHDT and CDR2 is YYEEEE in the germline V gene. CDR3 nucleotides: TGTGCCAGCAGCCCTAGGACAGCCTCGATCTATGAAAAACTGTTTTTT. Translated: CASSPRTASIYEKLFF.